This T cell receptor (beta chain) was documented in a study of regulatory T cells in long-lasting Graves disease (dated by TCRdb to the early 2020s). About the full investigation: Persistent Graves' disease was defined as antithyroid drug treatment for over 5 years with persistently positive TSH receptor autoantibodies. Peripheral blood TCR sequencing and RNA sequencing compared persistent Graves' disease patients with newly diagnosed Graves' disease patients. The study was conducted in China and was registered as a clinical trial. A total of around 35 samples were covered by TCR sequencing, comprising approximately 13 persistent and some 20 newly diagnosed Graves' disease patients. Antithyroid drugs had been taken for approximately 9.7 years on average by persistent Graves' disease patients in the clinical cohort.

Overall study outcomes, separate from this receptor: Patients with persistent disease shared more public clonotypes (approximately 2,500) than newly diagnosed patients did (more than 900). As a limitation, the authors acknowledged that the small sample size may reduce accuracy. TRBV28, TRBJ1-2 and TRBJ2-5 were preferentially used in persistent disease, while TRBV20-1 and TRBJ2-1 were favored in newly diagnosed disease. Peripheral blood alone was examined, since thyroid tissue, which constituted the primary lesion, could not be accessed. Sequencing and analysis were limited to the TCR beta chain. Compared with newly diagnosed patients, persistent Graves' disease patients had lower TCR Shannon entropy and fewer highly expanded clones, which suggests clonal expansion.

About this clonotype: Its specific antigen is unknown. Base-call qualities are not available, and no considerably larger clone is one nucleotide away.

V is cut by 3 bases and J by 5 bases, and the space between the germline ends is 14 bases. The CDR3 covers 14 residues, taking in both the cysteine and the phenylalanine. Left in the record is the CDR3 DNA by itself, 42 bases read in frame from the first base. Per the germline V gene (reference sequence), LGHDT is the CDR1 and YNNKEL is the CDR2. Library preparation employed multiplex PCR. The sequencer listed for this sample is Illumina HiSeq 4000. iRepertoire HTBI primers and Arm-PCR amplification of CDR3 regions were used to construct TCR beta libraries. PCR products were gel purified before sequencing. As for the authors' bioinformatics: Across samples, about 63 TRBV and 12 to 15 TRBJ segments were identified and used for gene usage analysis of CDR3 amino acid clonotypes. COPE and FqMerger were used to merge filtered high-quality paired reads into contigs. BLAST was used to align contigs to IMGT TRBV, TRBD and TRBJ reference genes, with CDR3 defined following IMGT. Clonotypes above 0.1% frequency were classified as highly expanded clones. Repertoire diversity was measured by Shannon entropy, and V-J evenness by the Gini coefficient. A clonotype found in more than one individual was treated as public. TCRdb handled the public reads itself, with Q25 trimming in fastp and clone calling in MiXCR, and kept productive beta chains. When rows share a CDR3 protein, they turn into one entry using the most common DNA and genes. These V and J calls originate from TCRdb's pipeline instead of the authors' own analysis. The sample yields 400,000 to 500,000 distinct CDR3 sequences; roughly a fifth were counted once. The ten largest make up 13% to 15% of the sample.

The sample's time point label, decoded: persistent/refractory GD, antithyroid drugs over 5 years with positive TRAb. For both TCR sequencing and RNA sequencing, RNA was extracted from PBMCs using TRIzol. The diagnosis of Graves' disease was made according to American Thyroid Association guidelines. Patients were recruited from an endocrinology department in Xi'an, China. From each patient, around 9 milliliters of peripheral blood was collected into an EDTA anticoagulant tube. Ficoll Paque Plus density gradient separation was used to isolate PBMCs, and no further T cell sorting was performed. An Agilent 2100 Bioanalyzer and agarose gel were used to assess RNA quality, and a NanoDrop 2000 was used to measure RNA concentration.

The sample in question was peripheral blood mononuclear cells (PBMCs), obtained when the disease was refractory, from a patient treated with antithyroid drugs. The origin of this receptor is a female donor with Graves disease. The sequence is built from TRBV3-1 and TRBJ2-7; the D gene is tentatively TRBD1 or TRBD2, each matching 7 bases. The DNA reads TGTGCCAGCAGCCATCTACAGGGGAGGGACGAGCAGTACTTC. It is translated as CASSHLQGRDEQYF.